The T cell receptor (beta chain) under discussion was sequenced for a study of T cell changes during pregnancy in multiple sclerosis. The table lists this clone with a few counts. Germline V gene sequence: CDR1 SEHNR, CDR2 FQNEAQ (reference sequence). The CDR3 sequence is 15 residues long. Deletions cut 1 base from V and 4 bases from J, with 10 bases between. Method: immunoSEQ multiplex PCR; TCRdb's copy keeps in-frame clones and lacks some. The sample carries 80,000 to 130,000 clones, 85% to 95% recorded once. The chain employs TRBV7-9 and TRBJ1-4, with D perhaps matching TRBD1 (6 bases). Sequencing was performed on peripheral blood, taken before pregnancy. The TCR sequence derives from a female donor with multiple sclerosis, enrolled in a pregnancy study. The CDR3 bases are TGTGCCAGCAGCTTAGAGGGGGGGAGTAATGAAAAACTGTTTTTT. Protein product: CASSLEGGSNEKLFF.